This T cell receptor beta chain was observed in a study of T and B cells in COVID-19 patients. V shed 0 bases and J shed 0 bases, with 9 bases lying between them. The CDR3 runs to 17 residues. Germline CDR1 and CDR2: MNHEY and SVGAGI. This clonotype was found a few times. TRB rearrangements were amplified by multiplex PCR with BIOMED2 TRB-A/B primers. TCRdb fed the multiplex PCR reads into MiXCR, producing one record per CDR3 protein. The table has approximately 11,000 distinct CDR3 sequences, 30% seen once. TRB was amplified from about 250-500 ng of blood genomic DNA. The receptor's source is a human donor with active COVID-19. Sequenced sample: blood. The rearrangement joins TRBV6-5 to TRBJ2-6; D is unclear. The CDR3 here is CASSYSRLPSGANVLTF. The CDR3, as DNA: TGTGCCAGCAGTTACTCTAGGTTACCCTCTGGGGCCAACGTCCTGACTTTC.